This TCR beta chain was sequenced in a study of blood T cell repertoires in COVID-19. Overall study: Sample material is recorded as cDNA or gDNA derived from T cells, B-cell-depleted T cells, or PBMCs.

The CDR3 runs 15 residues. V gave up 4 bases and J gave up 3 bases; unmatched junction bases: 9. Authors' analysis steps: Cell counts per sample came from amplifying reference gene primers. This table comes from immunoSEQ multiplex PCR, and its TCRdb copy is limited to in-frame clones, with some not included. V, J and clone size are taken as reported in that table, and D and trimming were inferred from the DNA itself. The sample consists of around 13,000 clones, 80% to 95% of them appearing once. The specimen sequenced was peripheral blood. The J gene is TRBJ1-2, the V gene TRBV5-3; 7 bases map to TRBD1. TRBV5-3 counts as an open reading frame of uncertain function. The source of this sequence is a human donor in a cohort sampled during active COVID-19. The CDR3 is CARSTKRDRYYGYTF. CDR3 in DNA: TGTGCCAGAAGCACCAAACGGGACAGATACTATGGCTACACCTTC.